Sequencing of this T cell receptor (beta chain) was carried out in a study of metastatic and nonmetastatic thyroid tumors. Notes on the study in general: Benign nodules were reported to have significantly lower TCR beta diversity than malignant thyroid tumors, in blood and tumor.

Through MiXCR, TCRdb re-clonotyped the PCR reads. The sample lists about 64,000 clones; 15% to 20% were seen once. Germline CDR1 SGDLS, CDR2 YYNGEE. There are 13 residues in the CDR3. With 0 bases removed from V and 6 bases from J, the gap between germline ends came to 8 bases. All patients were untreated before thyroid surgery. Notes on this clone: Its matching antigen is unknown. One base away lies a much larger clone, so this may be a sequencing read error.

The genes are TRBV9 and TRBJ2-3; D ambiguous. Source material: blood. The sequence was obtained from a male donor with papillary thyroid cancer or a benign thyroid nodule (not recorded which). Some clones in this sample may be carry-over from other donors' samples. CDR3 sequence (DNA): TGTGCCAGCAGCGTAGAAGTGGCTGATACGCAGTATTTT. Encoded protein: CASSVEVADTQYF.